The entry below describes one TCR beta chain. This specimen comes from a study of blood T cell repertoires in COVID-19. The wider study: The origin of the acute and convalescent COVID-19 samples was the United States, Italy and Spain.

In the original processing: Researchers report that nucleated cell counts were estimated from reference gene primer amplification. TCRdb's table, derived via immunoSEQ multiplex PCR, lists solely in-frame clones and lacks some. V and J calls and clone size follow that table, whereas D and trimming were derived from the DNA. Among around 200,000 clones listed, roughly 89% were seen once. This CDR3 spans 14 amino acids. After removal of 7 bases from V and 8 bases from J, the junction contained 9 bases not matched to a gene. The germline V gene has CDR1 MDHEN and CDR2 SYDVKM. The receptor's source is a man between 60 and 70 years old who had recovered from COVID-19. The sample was peripheral blood. The rearrangement links TRBV28 to TRBJ2-4; TRBD2 agrees at 9 bases. CDR3 bases: TGTGCCAGCAACCTTAGCGGGAGTCAGGACATTCAGTACTTC. It encodes CASNLSGSQDIQYF.